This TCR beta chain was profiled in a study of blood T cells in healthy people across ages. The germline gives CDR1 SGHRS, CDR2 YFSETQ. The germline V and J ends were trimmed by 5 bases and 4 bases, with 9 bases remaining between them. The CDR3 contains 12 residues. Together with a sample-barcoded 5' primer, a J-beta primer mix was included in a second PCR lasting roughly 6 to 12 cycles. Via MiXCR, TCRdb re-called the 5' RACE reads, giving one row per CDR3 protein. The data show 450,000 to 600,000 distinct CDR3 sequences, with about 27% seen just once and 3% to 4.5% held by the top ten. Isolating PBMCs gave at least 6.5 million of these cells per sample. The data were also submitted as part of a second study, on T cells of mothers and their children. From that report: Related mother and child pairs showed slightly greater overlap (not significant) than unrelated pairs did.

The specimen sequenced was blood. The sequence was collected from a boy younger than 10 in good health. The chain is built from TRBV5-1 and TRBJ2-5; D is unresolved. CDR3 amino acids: CASRFWGETQYF. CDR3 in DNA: TGCGCCAGCAGATTCTGGGGAGAGACCCAGTACTTC. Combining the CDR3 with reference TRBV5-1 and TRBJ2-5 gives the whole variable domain KAGVTQTPRYLIKTRGQQVTLSCSPISGHRSVSWYQQTPGQGLQFLFEYFSETQRNKGNFPGRFSGRQFSNSRSEMNVSTLELGDSALYLCASRFWGETQYFGPGTRLLVL.